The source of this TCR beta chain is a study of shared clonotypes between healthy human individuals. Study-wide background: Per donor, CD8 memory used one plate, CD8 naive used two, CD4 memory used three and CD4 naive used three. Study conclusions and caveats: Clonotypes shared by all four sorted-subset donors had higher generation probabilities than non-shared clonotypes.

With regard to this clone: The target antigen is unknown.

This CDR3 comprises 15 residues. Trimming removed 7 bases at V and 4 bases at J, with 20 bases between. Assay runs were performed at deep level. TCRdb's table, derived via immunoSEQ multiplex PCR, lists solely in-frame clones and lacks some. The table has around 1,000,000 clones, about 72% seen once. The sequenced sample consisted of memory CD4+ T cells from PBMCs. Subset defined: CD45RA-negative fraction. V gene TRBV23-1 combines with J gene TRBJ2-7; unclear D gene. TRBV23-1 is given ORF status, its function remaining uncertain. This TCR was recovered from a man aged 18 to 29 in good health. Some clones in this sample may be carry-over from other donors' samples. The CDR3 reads CASKPGGRDEYEQYF. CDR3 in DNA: TGCGCCAGCAAACCGGGTGGTAGGGATGAGTACGAGCAGTACTTC.